This T cell receptor (beta chain) was identified during a study of blood T cell repertoires in COVID-19. Study-wide context: Donors in the United States, Italy and Spain gave samples during acute or convalescent COVID-19. The analysed material was cDNA or gDNA that came from T cells, B-cell-depleted T cells, or PBMCs.

V was shortened by 0 bases and J by 6 bases, with 10 bases between the two germline ends. CDR3 size: 14 residues. Germline values: CDR1 SGHRS, CDR2 YFSETQ. Using immunoSEQ multiplex PCR, the repertoire was profiled, and TCRdb retains in-frame clones only, with some absent. Here the sample spans more than 150,000 clones, over 75% being singletons. The sample comprised peripheral blood. The receptor was isolated from a man aged 45-65 years who had recovered from COVID-19. V usage is TRBV5-1 and J usage is TRBJ1-3; a weak D match, TRBD1 (6 bases). CDR3 protein: CASSLEGVTNTIYF. DNA of the CDR3: TGCGCCAGCAGCTTGGAGGGGGTTACAAACACCATATATTTT. Full variable domain (outside the CDR3, taken from reference TRBV5-1 and TRBJ1-3): KAGVTQTPRYLIKTRGQQVTLSCSPISGHRSVSWYQQTPGQGLQFLFEYFSETQRNKGNFPGRFSGRQFSNSRSEMNVSTLELGDSALYLCASSLEGVTNTIYFGEGSWLTVV.